The 14 T cell receptor beta chains given below trace back to one sample, sequenced in a study of T cell changes during pregnancy in multiple sclerosis. Assay used: immunoSEQ multiplex PCR; TCRdb lists only in-frame clones, some missing. The sample includes under 70,000 clones, 90% to 95% seen only once; the top ten take about 1.2%. Specimen: peripheral blood, collected after pregnancy. Receptors were obtained from a female donor in good health, enrolled as a control in a pregnancy study.

This chain joins TRBV29-1 and TRBJ2-2; TRBD1 agrees at 9 bases. The CDR3 consists of 14 residues. CDR1 and CDR2 from the germline V gene are SQVTM and ANQGSEA. The junction had 3 bases not matched to a gene; V was cut back by 5 bases and J by 2 bases. CDR3 in amino acids: CSVRTGGNTGELFF. CDR3 in DNA: TGCAGCGTTAGAACAGGGGGCAACACCGGGGAGCTGTTTTTT.

Of note for this clone: The junction departs from germline at one end; a sequencing error may be responsible. CDR3 nucleotide sequence: TGTGCAAGCACAGGGGGACAGGGTCACTATGGCTACACCTTC. This encodes CASTGGQGHYGYTF. The chain recombines TRBV2 with TRBJ1-2, with 9 bases lining up with TRBD1. The CDR3 has 14 residues. Germline lookup yields CDR1 SNHLY and CDR2 FYNNEI.

CDR3 nucleotides: TGTGCCTGGAGGGTAGACAGCCTTTATGGCTACACCTTC. This gives the protein CAWRVDSLYGYTF. The chain joins TRBV30 to TRBJ1-2; D might be TRBD1 (5 bases). Germline V gene sequence: CDR1 GTSNPN, CDR2 SVGIG (reference sequence). CDR3 length: 13 amino acids. The V end was cut by 3 bases, the J end by 5 bases, with 13 bases between.

V usage is TRBV15 and J usage is TRBJ1-1, with D uncertain. The germline V gene encodes CDR1 LNHNV and CDR2 YYDKDF (reference sequence). Trimming removed 1 base at V and 3 bases at J, with 9 bases between. This CDR3 comprises 14 residues. CDR3 nucleotides: TGTGCCACCAGCAGAGGTAGTGGTTACACTGAAGCTTTCTTT. It yields the protein CATSRGSGYTEAFF.

The chain is built from TRBV19 and TRBJ2-7; 8 bases match TRBD1. The junction had 3 bases not matched to a gene; V was cut back by 2 bases and J by 3 bases. This CDR3 has 14 amino acids. Germline loops: CDR1 LNHDA, CDR2 SQIVND (reference sequence). The CDR3, as DNA: TGTGCCAGTAGTATAAGGGACAGGTACTACGAGCAGTACTTC. Its translation is CASSIRDRYYEQYF.

DNA for the CDR3: TGTGCCAGCAGCTCGACAGGGCTACCTCAGCCCCAGCATTTT. Protein: CASSSTGLPQPQHF. The J gene is TRBJ1-5, the V gene TRBV7-2; 7 bases are a match to TRBD1. Germline CDR1 is SGHTA and CDR2 is FQGNSA. V trimming: 4 bases; J trimming: 6 bases; junction bases outside the gene matches: 6. The CDR3 covers 14 residues.

This chain links TRBV7-9 with TRBJ2-2, with D maybe TRBD1 (6 bases). Germline V gene data show CDR1 as SEHNR and CDR2 as FQNEAQ (reference sequence). The CDR3 extends over 17 amino acids. The V end was cut by 1 base, the J end by 5 bases, with 17 bases between. In nucleotides, the CDR3 is TGTGCCAGCAGCTTAGGGGCCTTGACAGGACAAACCGGGGAGCTGTTTTTT. It is translated as CASSLGALTGQTGELFF. Filled out from reference TRBV7-9 and TRBJ2-2, the complete variable domain reads DTGVSQNPRHKITKRGQNVTFRCDPISEHNRLYWYRQTLGQGPEFLTYFQNEAQLEKSRLLSDRFSAERPKGSFSTLEIQRTEQGDSAMYLCASSLGALTGQTGELFFGEGSRLTVL.

The gene calls are TRBV10-3 and TRBJ1-2; 10 bases match TRBD1. Losses at the gene ends were 6 bases for V and 5 bases for J; bases not matched to a gene: 6. From germline, CDR1 is ENHRY and CDR2 SYGVKD. The CDR3 has 14 amino acids. CDR3 region: CAIRERQGAYGYTF. The CDR3 DNA is TGTGCCATCAGGGAGAGACAGGGGGCTTATGGCTACACCTTC.

This chain links TRBV6-6 with TRBJ1-1; 8 bases agree with TRBD1. J gave up 5 bases and V 7 bases, and 9 bases lay outside the gene matches. The CDR3 sequence is 14 residues long. Germline CDR1 and CDR2: MNHNY and SVGAGI (reference sequence). CDR3 in amino acids: CASNINRGGTEAFF. The CDR3 DNA follows: TGTGCCAGCAACATTAACAGGGGGGGTACTGAAGCTTTCTTT.

This sequence joins TRBV10-3 and TRBJ1-6; D unresolved. This CDR3 region has 14 residues. V lost 5 bases and J 2 bases, leaving 7 bases between the germline ends. Germline V gene lookup returns CDR1 ENHRY and CDR2 SYGVKD. The CDR3 sequence is CAISPGTYNSPLHF. The DNA for the CDR3 is TGTGCCATCAGTCCCGGGACCTATAATTCACCCCTCCACTTT.

This clone has only one observation. The V and J genes are TRBV7-2 and TRBJ2-5, with a possible D match to TRBD2 (5 bases). Trimming left V 6 bases short and J 5 bases short, with 19 bases between. Germline lookup yields CDR1 SGHTA and CDR2 FQGNSA. This CDR3 is 15 amino acids long. The CDR3 loop reads CASSPSMGSWETQYF. DNA of the CDR3: TGTGCCAGCAGTCCGTCTATGGGGAGTTGGGAGACCCAGTACTTC.

This clone appeared a single time. The chain recombines TRBV5-8 with TRBJ2-1; TRBD2 is a possible D gene (5 bases). Germline V gene lookup returns CDR1 SGHTS and CDR2 YDEGEE. With 3 bases removed from V and 7 bases from J, the gap between germline ends came to 11 bases. The CDR3 spans 13 residues. For the CDR3, the DNA is TGTGCCAGCAGCTCCGGGGAGCAGAATGAGCAGTTCTTC. As protein: CASSSGEQNEQFF.

The rearrangement uses TRBV4-1 and TRBJ2-5; 8 positions match TRBD2. CDR1 MGHRA and CDR2 YSYEKL come from the germline V gene. The junction had 0 bases not matched to a gene; V was cut back by 3 bases and J by 3 bases. The CDR3 extends over 13 amino acids. The DNA of the CDR3 is TGCGCCAGCAGCCAGCGGGGGGAAGAGACCCAGTACTTC. This codes for CASSQRGEETQYF.

The genes are TRBV6-5 and TRBJ2-5; TRBD1 matches 7 bases. The CDR3 spans 15 residues. V was pared by 6 bases and J by 2 bases, with 9 bases of the junction left unmatched. Germline V lookup: CDR1 MNHEY, CDR2 SVGAGI. CDR3 DNA: TGTGCCAGCAGGCGATGGACAGGCCTACAAGAGACCCAGTACTTC. As protein: CASRRWTGLQETQYF.